Below are 30 T cell receptor beta chains sequenced from a single sample in a study of breast tumors, draining lymph nodes, adjacent tissues. TCRdb independently ran MiXCR on the multiplex PCR reads; one entry per CDR3 protein. The table records some 100,000 distinct CDR3 sequences, less than 25% of them present only once. Samples came from axillary lymph nodes draining the breast cancer. The specimen sequenced was axillary lymph node tissue. The source of these receptors is a female donor with breast cancer. Some clones in this sample may be carry-over from other donors' samples.

This clonotype was found a few times. This chain joins TRBV12-3 or TRBV12-4 and TRBJ2-5; 9 positions match TRBD1. The CDR3 spans 13 residues. J lost 7 bases, V lost 6 bases, and 6 bases had no gene match. The CDR3 bases are TGTGCCAGCAGAGACAGGGGGGGGGGGACCCAGTACTTC. Amino acid sequence: CASRDRGGGTQYF.

This clonotype has at least ten counts. V and J are TRBV5-1 and TRBJ2-7; 7 bases are shared with TRBD1. CDR3 size: 16 residues. CDR1 and CDR2 from the germline V gene are SGHRS and YFSETQ. V lost 0 bases to trimming and J lost 2 bases; unmatched junction nucleotides: 8. CDR3 loop: CASSLVWGQKPYEQYF. The CDR3 bases are TGCGCCAGCAGCTTGGTGTGGGGACAGAAGCCCTACGAGCAGTACTTC.

This chain connects TRBV28 to TRBJ1-4; D possibly corresponds to TRBD1 (6 bases). This CDR3 region has 17 residues. The V gene's germline CDR1 is MDHEN and CDR2 SYDVKM. V lost 2 bases and J lost 6, with 19 bases in between. DNA for the CDR3: TGTGCCAGCAGTTTAAGGGAAGGGCAGGCAGGGGATGAAAAACTGTTTTTT. The encoded protein is CASSLREGQAGDEKLFF.

This clonotype was recorded at least ten times. This chain links TRBV7-2 with TRBJ2-2; D is unresolved. With 3 bases removed from V and 4 bases from J, the gap between germline ends came to 6 bases. This CDR3 has 13 residues. Germline V CDR1 and CDR2: SGHTA, FQGNSA. CDR3 nucleotide sequence: TGTGCCAGCAGCTTGGGTCGCACCGGGGAGCTGTTTTTT. This gives the protein CASSLGRTGELFF.

The J gene is TRBJ2-3, the V gene TRBV6-4, with D possibly being TRBD2 (7 bases). The CDR3 is 16 amino acids. V was pared by 0 bases and J by 1 base, with 11 bases between. The germline V gene has CDR1 MRHNA and CDR2 SNTAGT. The CDR3 loop is CASSDSRGGGTDTQYF. CDR3 bases: TGTGCCAGCAGTGACTCGAGAGGGGGGGGCACAGATACGCAGTATTTT.

Concerning this clonotype: A much larger clone differs from this one at a single base, so this may be a read error. The chain joins TRBV29-1 to TRBJ2-7; no clear D gene. There are 11 residues in the CDR3. The germline V gene has CDR1 SQVTM and CDR2 ANQGSEA. The CDR3 region has the DNA TGCAGCGTTGGTAGCACCTACGGGCAGTACTTC. This encodes CSVGSTYGQYF.

Many counts were recorded for this clonotype. The CDR3 does not close with the conserved phenylalanine or tryptophan, likely indicating a read error. The limits of the CDR3 on the DNA are not certain, so only TCRdb's listed CDR3 is given. This chain connects TRBV27 to TRBJ2-7; the table's D call TRBD1 went unverified against the DNA. The CDR3 adds up to 10 amino acids, both ends counted. Germline CDR1 and CDR2: MNHEY and SMNVEV (reference sequence). The CDR3 sequence is CASSSTPAPL.

This clonotype came up many times. The CDR3, as DNA: TGTGCTAGTGGCCCCCCCCCGCGCGGGGGGGCCGGGGGAGAGACCCAGTACTTC. As protein: CASGPPPRGGAGGETQYF. V and J are TRBV12-5 and TRBJ2-5, with 9 bases fitting TRBD2. Germline lookup yields CDR1 LGHNT and CDR2 FRNRAP. This CDR3 is built from 18 residues. Trimming took 6 bases from V and 4 from J; bases not matched to a gene: 18.

V and J are TRBV4-1 and TRBJ2-7, with 10 bases lining up with TRBD2. With 0 bases clipped from V and 2 bases from J, the junction kept 4 bases outside the gene matches. This CDR3 is built from 16 residues. Germline loops: CDR1 MGHRA, CDR2 YSYEKL. CDR3 region: CASSQEQREGAYEQYF. Written as DNA, the CDR3 is TGCGCCAGCAGCCAAGAACAGCGGGAGGGAGCCTACGAGCAGTACTTC.

Many counts were recorded for this clonotype. The chain has TRBV9 and TRBJ2-1; 11 bases are a match to TRBD1. CDR1 SGDLS and CDR2 YYNGEE come from the germline V gene. CDR3 length equals 17 residues. After removal of 4 bases from V and 4 bases from J, the junction contained 10 bases not matched to a gene. As DNA, the CDR3 is TGTGCCAGCAGCTCATTCGCCCGGGACAGGGGGTACAATGAGCAGTTCTTC. Protein: CASSSFARDRGYNEQFF.

At least ten counts were recorded for this clonotype. The chain carries TRBV29-1 and TRBJ1-2, with a tentative D call TRBD1 (6 bases). Germline-derived CDR1 and CDR2 are SQVTM and ANQGSEA. CDR3 size: 17 residues. Trimming pared 4 bases from V and 10 bases from J, leaving 31 bases between. CDR3 in DNA: TGCAGCGTTGTTCCGACCGTCCGACAACAGGGATTTGGTGACTACACCTTC. It encodes CSVVPTVRQQGFGDYTF.

There are many counts of this clonotype. This chain uses TRBV11-2 with TRBJ2-7; D is unresolved. From germline, CDR1 is SGHAT and CDR2 FQNNGV. The CDR3 totals 15 residues. Trimming cost V 0 bases and J 2 bases, with 11 bases left between them. The CDR3 sequence is CASSLEQLGPYEQYF. Written as DNA, the CDR3 is TGTGCCAGCAGCTTAGAACAGCTTGGGCCCTACGAGCAGTACTTC.

This clonotype occurred many times. This chain connects TRBV4-2 to TRBJ1-6; TRBD1 might be the D (6 bases). V lost 3 bases and J 0 bases, leaving 12 bases between the germline ends. Germline lookup yields CDR1 LGHNA and CDR2 YNFKEQ. The CDR3 totals 17 residues. Here the CDR3 reads CASSHIDRSSYNSPLHF. The CDR3 region has the DNA TGTGCCAGCAGCCATATAGACAGGAGCTCCTATAATTCACCCCTCCACTTT.

This clonotype appeared many times. This chain links TRBV27 with TRBJ2-2, with 7 bases identical to TRBD1. This CDR3 spans 15 amino acids. J was trimmed by 7 bases and V by 8 bases; bases with no gene match: 13. Germline CDR1 is MNHEY and CDR2 is SMNVEV (reference sequence). The CDR3 loop reads CASCYRGPKDGELFF. The CDR3 DNA reads TGTGCCAGCTGTTACAGGGGTCCTAAGGACGGGGAGCTGTTTTTT.

Remarks on this clonotype: A much bigger clone sits one base away, suggesting this may be a read error. The V call is TRBV19, the J call TRBJ2-1, with D perhaps assigned TRBD1 or TRBD2 (6 bases each). This CDR3 has 16 residues. CDR1 and CDR2 (germline): LNHDA, SQIVND (reference sequence). Here the CDR3 reads CASSIRGDGSYSEQFF. Here the CDR3 DNA reads TGTGCCAGTAGTATTAGGGGGGATGGCTCCTACAGTGAGCAGTTCTTC.

A word on this clonotype: This could be a read error, since a much larger clone is one nucleotide away. The V and J genes are TRBV5-1 and TRBJ1-3; D not certain. Germline V gene lookup returns CDR1 SGHRS and CDR2 YFSETQ. This CDR3 is 16 amino acids long. DNA of the CDR3: TGCGCCAGCAGCCCTACTCCAATTAACTCTGGAAACACCGTATATTTT. This sequence encodes CASSPTPINSGNTVYF.

For this clonotype: Given a much more abundant clone one base away, this may be a read error. As the CDR3 is not closed by the conserved phenylalanine or tryptophan, this likely results from a read error. The V and J genes are TRBV28 and TRBJ1-2; no clear D gene. Trimming stripped 2 bases from V and 4 bases from J, with 17 bases between. Germline-derived CDR1 and CDR2 are MDHEN and SYDVKM. The length of the CDR3 is 16 residues. Here the CDR3 reads CASSLPTEGAGYGYTL. DNA for the CDR3: TGTGCCAGCAGTTTACCCACAGAGGGCGCGGGCTATGGCTACACCCTC.

V gene TRBV6-1 combines with J gene TRBJ1-4; possible D gene TRBD1, 6 bases. This CDR3 has 14 amino acids. V lost 4 bases and J lost 8, with 14 bases in between. The V gene's germline CDR1 is MNHNS and CDR2 SASEGT. CDR3 nucleotides: TGTGCCAGCAGTGTTGTACAGGGTAAAGAAAAACTGTTTTTT. Encoded protein: CASSVVQGKEKLFF.

This clonotype was recorded many times. The chain joins TRBV4-2 to TRBJ2-3; 9 nucleotides line up with TRBD2. The germline CDR1 and CDR2 sequences are LGHNA and YNFKEQ. The CDR3 loop spans 18 amino acids. V dropped 0 bases and J dropped 5; count of bases not matched to a gene: 12. The CDR3 loop reads CASSQDLVAGDGKDTQYF. The CDR3 DNA follows: TGTGCCAGCAGCCAAGATTTAGTAGCGGGGGATGGTAAAGATACGCAGTATTTT.

The chain has TRBV6-1 and TRBJ2-5; TRBD2 aligns across 12 bases. This CDR3 has 14 residues. The V gene's germline CDR1 is MNHNS and CDR2 SASEGT. V shed 8 bases, J shed 0 bases, and the junction held 1 base outside the gene matches. The CDR3 bases are TGTGCCAGCGGACTAGCGGGGTACCAAGAGACCCAGTACTTC. It yields the protein CASGLAGYQETQYF.

Many counts were recorded for this clonotype. The V and J genes are TRBV5-6 and TRBJ1-2; 12 bases match TRBD1. The CDR3 covers 18 residues. The trim removed 0 bases at V and 2 bases at J, leaving 8 bases unmatched. Per germline, CDR1 SGHDT and CDR2 YYEEEE. CDR3 loop: CASSLGQWDRGQNYGYTF. The CDR3 DNA reads as TGTGCCAGCAGCTTGGGTCAATGGGACAGGGGGCAAAACTATGGCTACACCTTC.

The chain is built from TRBV5-1 and TRBJ1-1; D is undetermined. Germline V lookup: CDR1 SGHRS, CDR2 YFSETQ. Trimming stripped 4 bases from V and 8 bases from J, with 21 bases between. The CDR3 covers 15 residues. DNA for the CDR3: TGCGCCAGCAGCCCGATGATCATAACAGCGGGGGAAGCTTTCTTT. Translating it yields CASSPMIITAGEAFF.

A few counts support this clonotype. The genes are TRBV12-3 or TRBV12-4 and TRBJ2-7; D perhaps matches TRBD2 (5 bases). Trimming shortened V by 3 bases and J by 6 bases, and 45 bases separated the two germline ends. CDR3 size: 24 residues. For the CDR3, the DNA is TGTGCCAGCAGTTTTAGGCCGCCTGGATTGACGCGGCCTTTGGGGATTCGGTCGGGGTTCGAGCAGTACTTC. As protein: CASSFRPPGLTRPLGIRSGFEQYF.

This clonotype was counted ten times or more. The genes are TRBV24-1 and TRBJ2-7; no reliable D call. This CDR3 has 13 residues. Per germline, CDR1 KGHDR and CDR2 SFDVKD. Trimming cost V 1 base and J 4 bases, with 7 bases left between them. The CDR3 DNA follows: TGTGCCACCAGTGATTTCCCCTTTTACGAGCAGTACTTC. This codes for CATSDFPFYEQYF.

This clonotype was found many times. The chain couples TRBV6-9 to TRBJ2-5; maybe TRBD2 (5 bases). In germline, CDR1 is MNHGY, CDR2 SVAAGI. This CDR3 comprises 14 residues. The germline V and J ends were trimmed by 2 bases and 7 bases, with 14 bases remaining between them. DNA for the CDR3: TGTGCCAGCAGTTATAGGGCTAGCTGGGGGACCCAGTACTTC. The encoded protein is CASSYRASWGTQYF.

This clonotype was detected ten times or more. The CDR3 reads CASSDLGGGGEQFF. The CDR3 DNA follows: TGTGCCAGCAGCGACTTAGGCGGGGGCGGTGAGCAGTTCTTC. The genes are TRBV11-3 and TRBJ2-1; the D gene is possibly TRBD2 (7 bases). CDR1 and CDR2 (germline): SGHNT, YENEEA. The CDR3 is 14 residues long. V dropped 5 bases and J dropped 9 bases, with 17 bases sitting between them.

In its sample, this clonotype was seen many times. This chain links TRBV5-1 with TRBJ1-3; unclear D gene. Germline CDR1 reads SGHRS; CDR2 reads YFSETQ. V was cut by 0 bases and J by 0 bases, with 1 base left in between. The CDR3 is 13 residues long. DNA for the CDR3: TGCGCCAGCAGCTTGGACTCTGGAAACACCATATATTTT. It codes for CASSLDSGNTIYF.

This clonotype was seen many times. V and J are TRBV7-9 and TRBJ1-4, with D unresolved. Trimming removed 1 base at V and 1 base at J, with 13 bases between. The CDR3 consists of 17 residues. Germline CDR1 and CDR2: SEHNR and FQNEAQ (reference sequence). As DNA, the CDR3 is TGTGCCAGCAGCTTAGGGCGGGGAGAGGGAACTAATGAAAAACTGTTTTTT. This sequence encodes CASSLGRGEGTNEKLFF.

This clonotype was counted at least ten times. V gene TRBV27 combines with J gene TRBJ1-5; D uncertain. The germline CDR1 and CDR2 sequences are MNHEY and SMNVEV (reference sequence). The length of the CDR3 is 13 residues. V shed 0 bases and J shed 3 bases, with 3 bases lying between them. The CDR3 spells CASSLSNNQPQHF. DNA of the CDR3: TGTGCCAGCAGTTTATCGAACAATCAGCCCCAGCATTTT.

This clonotype appeared many times. This chain joins TRBV2 and TRBJ2-7, with a possible D match to TRBD2 (5 bases). The CDR3 totals 15 residues. Germline CDR1 reads SNHLY; CDR2 reads FYNNEI. V was trimmed by 5 bases and J by 0 bases, leaving 14 bases between them. CDR3 nucleotide sequence: TGTGCCAGCAGTACTAGGTTCCTCAGCTCCTACGAGCAGTACTTC. Protein: CASSTRFLSSYEQYF.